The 30 T cell receptor beta chains in this list originate from one sample, sequenced in a study of cytomegalovirus exposure and HLA in healthy donors. The PCR contained 60 Vbeta and 13 Jbeta primers. Clones were read by immunoSEQ multiplex PCR, and TCRdb kept only the in-frame ones, dropping some. The table records approximately 140,000 clones, over 70% of them present only once. The sample taken for sequencing was PBMCs. Receptors were obtained from a woman in her sixties in good health and CMV-seropositive.

This clone was picked up a small number of times. This rearrangement joins TRBV6-5 to TRBJ1-2; maybe TRBD1 (5 bases). The V gene lost 0 bases and the J gene lost 6 bases, with 14 bases spanning the gap. CDR3 size: 15 residues. Germline V gene sequence: CDR1 MNHEY, CDR2 SVGAGI. CDR3 sequence (DNA): TGTGCCAGCAGTTACTCGAAGGTGCAGGGTGATGGCTACACCTTC. The encoded protein is CASSYSKVQGDGYTF.

The chain carries TRBV28 and TRBJ1-1, with D hard to call. The ends were cut back, 2 bases at V and 2 bases at J, with 6 bases in the middle. Per the germline V gene, CDR1 is MDHEN and CDR2 is SYDVKM. CDR3 size: 13 residues. In DNA form, the CDR3 reads TGTGCCAGCAGTTTACAGGTTAACACTGAAGCTTTCTTT. This sequence encodes CASSLQVNTEAFF.

The chain has TRBV18 and TRBJ1-3, with D maybe TRBD1 (6 bases). The ends were cut back, 0 bases at V and 6 bases at J, with 9 bases in the middle. The CDR3 sequence is 14 residues long. CDR1 and CDR2 (germline): KGHSH, LQKENI. The CDR3: CASSPPAGENTIYF. In DNA, the CDR3 is TGTGCCAGCTCACCACCAGCAGGGGAAAACACCATATATTTT.

In DNA, the CDR3 is TGCGCCAGCAGCCAAGCTGGGACAGTCACCTACGAGCAGTACTTC. Its translation is CASSQAGTVTYEQYF. This rearrangement joins TRBV4-1 to TRBJ2-7; 7 bases map to TRBD1. From germline, CDR1 is MGHRA and CDR2 YSYEKL. The CDR3 runs to 15 residues. V was pared by 1 base and J by 2 bases, with 5 bases of the junction left unmatched.

This chain's CDR3 is CASSESGQGVDEQFF. CDR3 coding DNA: TGCGCCAGCAGTGAGTCTGGACAGGGGGTGGATGAGCAGTTCTTC. This rearrangement joins TRBV10-1 to TRBJ2-1, with 10 bases lining up with TRBD1. Germline V CDR1 and CDR2: WNHNN, SYGVQD (reference sequence). V lost 0 bases, J lost 8 bases, and 4 bases stayed unmatched. This CDR3 is built from 15 residues.

The chain couples TRBV7-6 to TRBJ2-7, with TRBD2 identical over 9 bases. The germline V gene encodes CDR1 SGHVS and CDR2 FNYEAQ. The CDR3 extends over 14 amino acids. The ends lost 1 base at V and 3 bases at J; junction bases unmatched: 1. Here the CDR3 DNA reads TGTGCCAGCAGCTTAGAAGCGGGGGGCTACGAGCAGTACTTC. This encodes CASSLEAGGYEQYF.

V gene TRBV7-3 combines with J gene TRBJ1-6; 7 bases line up with TRBD1. The CDR3 consists of 13 residues. J gave up 8 bases and V 5 bases, and 3 bases lay outside the gene matches. In germline, CDR1 is SGHTA, CDR2 FQGTGA. The CDR3 nucleotides read TGTGCCAGCAGCCAGGGGGGCGATTCACCCCTCCACTTT. The encoded protein is CASSQGGDSPLHF.

The V call is TRBV4-2, the J call TRBJ2-3, with a weak D call TRBD2 (5 bases). The CDR3 is made up of 16 amino acids. Trimming left V 0 bases short and J 8 bases short, with 18 bases between. Germline V lookup: CDR1 LGHNA, CDR2 YNFKEQ. CDR3 loop: CASSQDRPQTGSTQYF. The CDR3, as DNA: TGTGCCAGCAGCCAAGATAGGCCCCAGACGGGGAGTACGCAGTATTTT.

The V gene is TRBV7-3, the J gene TRBJ2-6; D perhaps matches TRBD2 (6 bases). Germline V gene sequence: CDR1 SGHTA, CDR2 FQGTGA. CDR3 length: 18 amino acids. Deletions cut 5 bases from V and 0 bases from J, with 17 bases between. CDR3 sequence reads: CASSPLGAGSSGANVLTF. CDR3 in DNA: TGTGCCAGCAGCCCCCTAGGGGCGGGGAGCTCTGGGGCCAACGTCCTGACTTTC.

This chain links TRBV13 with TRBJ1-6; the D is unclear. There are 17 residues in the CDR3. CDR1 is PRHDT, CDR2 FYEKMQ, per germline (reference sequence). V was pared by 5 bases and J by 0 bases, with 14 bases between. This chain's CDR3 is CASSATQRSSYNSPLHF. In DNA form, the CDR3 reads TGTGCCAGCAGCGCCACTCAGAGGAGCTCCTATAATTCACCCCTCCACTTT.

This clone was seen only a few times. The chain couples TRBV5-6 to TRBJ1-1; TRBD1 matches at 7 bases. V was clipped by 4 bases and J by 0 bases; unmatched bases: 12. The CDR3 spans 17 residues. The V gene's germline CDR1 is SGHDT and CDR2 YYEEEE. CDR3 DNA: TGTGCCAGCAGCCGGATTGAAGGGGGCGCAATGAACACTGAAGCTTTCTTT. Protein product: CASSRIEGGAMNTEAFF.

The sample holds a few counts of this clone. The CDR3 loop reads CASSLGTGLYTGELFF. CDR3 bases: TGTGCCAGCAGCTTAGGGACAGGACTTTACACCGGGGAGCTGTTTTTT. The genes are TRBV5-8 and TRBJ2-2; 8 bases line up with TRBD1. V was pared by 2 bases and J by 3 bases, with 6 bases of the junction left unmatched. From germline, CDR1 is SGHTS and CDR2 YDEGEE. The CDR3 length is 16 residues.

The rearrangement joins TRBV6-5 to TRBJ2-3, with TRBD2 matching 8 bases. The CDR3 covers 15 residues. Germline values: CDR1 MNHEY, CDR2 SVGAGI. Trimming removed 1 base from V and 3 bases from J; junction bases left unmatched: 3. CDR3 residues: CASSYLGGGTDTQYF. The CDR3 DNA is TGTGCCAGCAGTTACTTGGGCGGGGGGACAGATACGCAGTATTTT.

This sequence joins TRBV5-4 and TRBJ2-3, with 14 bases identical to TRBD2. The length of the CDR3 is 14 residues. CDR1 and CDR2 (germline): SGHNT, YYREEE (reference sequence). J was trimmed by 6 bases and V by 10 bases; bases with no gene match: 7. The CDR3 loop reads CAFRRTSGRDTQYF. The CDR3, as DNA: TGTGCCTTCCGTCGGACTAGCGGGAGGGATACGCAGTATTTT. The entire variable domain, with the rest obtained from reference TRBV5-4 and TRBJ2-3, is as follows: ETGVTQSPTHLIKTRGQQVTLRCSSQSGHNTVSWYQQALGQGPQFIFQYYREEENGRGNFPPRFSGLQFPNYSSELNVNALELDDSALYLCAFRRTSGRDTQYFGPGTRLTVL.

Only a few counts were recorded for this clone. The gene calls are TRBV5-4 and TRBJ2-7, with 9 bases aligning to TRBD1. J lost 0 bases, V lost 4 bases, and 8 bases had no gene match. CDR1 is SGHNT, CDR2 YYREEE, per germline (reference sequence). The CDR3 sequence is 16 residues long. CDR3 sequence (DNA): TGTGCCAGCAGCCCAGGGACAGGGTATAGCTCCTACGAGCAGTACTTC. Protein product: CASSPGTGYSSYEQYF.

This chain joins TRBV29-1 and TRBJ1-2; tentatively, D is TRBD1 (6 bases). The germline CDR1 and CDR2 sequences are SQVTM and ANQGSEA. V was clipped by 7 bases and J by 4 bases, with 13 bases between them. This CDR3 contains 12 residues. The CDR3 coding sequence is TGCAGCGGCAACAGGGCTACCTATGGCTACACCTTC. Translation gives CSGNRATYGYTF.

The J gene is TRBJ1-5, the V gene TRBV6-5, with 9 bases aligning to TRBD1. CDR3 length: 14 residues. J lost 7 bases, V lost 11 bases, and 12 bases had no gene match. CDR1 and CDR2 (germline): MNHEY, SVGAGI. The CDR3 DNA reads as TGTGCCGTATCTCAGGGACAGGGCCTACAGCCCCAGCATTTT. Translating it yields CAVSQGQGLQPQHF.

The genes are TRBV9 and TRBJ2-3; perhaps TRBD1 as D (5 bases). Germline V gives CDR1 SGDLS, CDR2 YYNGEE. V lost 0 bases and J lost 5, with 16 bases in between. This CDR3 spans 16 amino acids. The DNA for the CDR3 is TGTGCCAGCAGCGTAGTTTCGACAGTTAGAGGAGATACGCAGTATTTT. It translates to CASSVVSTVRGDTQYF.

The chain has TRBV5-1 and TRBJ1-6; 8 positions agree with TRBD1. This CDR3 comprises 16 residues. The V gene end was trimmed by 4 bases and the J gene end by 4 bases; junction bases not matched to a gene: 7. The germline V gene encodes CDR1 SGHRS and CDR2 YFSETQ. The CDR3 sequence: CASSLTGQAYNSPLHF. Here the CDR3 DNA reads TGCGCCAGCAGCCTTACGGGACAGGCATATAATTCACCCCTCCACTTT. The whole variable domain, remainder taken from reference TRBV5-1 and TRBJ1-6, is KAGVTQTPRYLIKTRGQQVTLSCSPISGHRSVSWYQQTPGQGLQFLFEYFSETQRNKGNFPGRFSGRQFSNSRSEMNVSTLELGDSALYLCASSLTGQAYNSPLHFGNGTRLTVT.

CDR3 sequence reads: CASSYSDTFTGELFF. The CDR3 region has the DNA TGTGCCAGCAGTTACTCGGACACCTTCACCGGGGAGCTGTTTTTT. This sequence joins TRBV6-5 and TRBJ2-2, with a weak D call TRBD1 (5 bases). Trimming took 0 bases from V and 4 from J, leaving 9 bases between them. The germline gives CDR1 MNHEY, CDR2 SVGAGI. The CDR3 is made up of 15 amino acids.

CDR3 region: CAISGDFQWSNEQFF. DNA of the CDR3: TGTGCCATCAGTGGGGACTTTCAATGGAGCAATGAGCAGTTCTTC. V and J are TRBV10-3 and TRBJ2-1; perhaps TRBD2 as D (6 bases). Per germline, CDR1 ENHRY and CDR2 SYGVKD. The CDR3 loop spans 15 amino acids. V dropped 4 bases and J dropped 6 bases, with 16 bases sitting between them.

The chain couples TRBV7-6 to TRBJ2-7, with a weak D call TRBD2 (6 bases). CDR3 length: 14 amino acids. V lost 5 bases to trimming and J lost 3 bases, with 14 bases between them. Germline-derived CDR1 and CDR2 are SGHVS and FNYEAQ. The CDR3 DNA reads as TGTGCCAGCAGCCCGGAGGGACGTGGCTACGAGCAGTACTTC. Protein product: CASSPEGRGYEQYF.

This clone occurred a few times. The chain employs TRBV5-6 and TRBJ1-1; perhaps TRBD1 as D (6 bases). Germline V gene sequence: CDR1 SGHDT, CDR2 YYEEEE. The V gene lost 4 bases and the J gene lost 8 bases, with 12 bases spanning the gap. The CDR3 is 12 residues long. The CDR3 DNA sequence: TGTGCCAGCAGCCGGGGGGCCCTAGAAGCTTTCTTT. Its translation is CASSRGALEAFF.

The chain uses TRBV6-6 and TRBJ2-2; 10 bases match TRBD2. V shed 5 bases, J shed 6 bases, and the junction held 9 bases outside the gene matches. CDR1 and CDR2 from the germline V gene are MNHNY and SVGAGI (reference sequence). The CDR3 extends over 16 amino acids. CDR3 residues: CASSRVVLAGAGELFF. DNA of the CDR3: TGTGCCAGCAGTCGTGTTGTGCTAGCGGGGGCCGGGGAGCTGTTTTTT.

This clone was detected only a few times. This chain joins TRBV10-3 and TRBJ1-1, with D possibly being TRBD1 (5 bases). The germline V gene has CDR1 ENHRY and CDR2 SYGVKD. V shed 11 bases and J shed 0 bases, with 16 bases lying between them. This CDR3 is 14 amino acids long. CDR3 nucleotides: TGTGCCTCCCAAGGAGGGGCCCTGAACACTGAAGCTTTCTTT. The encoded protein is CASQGGALNTEAFF.

This clone was recorded only once. The chain couples TRBV6-6 to TRBJ2-5, with TRBD1 as a possible D gene (5 bases). The end of the DNA fits TRBJ2-7 better, so the J call may be wrong. In germline, CDR1 is MNHNY, CDR2 SVGAGI (reference sequence). CDR3 length: 15 amino acids. CDR3 region: CASSPQHRSSYEQYF. CDR3 coding DNA: TGTGCCAGCAGCCCACAACACAGGAGTAGCTACGAGCAGTACTTC.

There are a few counts of this clone. This rearrangement joins TRBV10-3 to TRBJ1-1, with D hard to call. The V end lost 3 bases, the J end lost 5 bases, and 16 bases lay between the germline ends. The CDR3 is 15 amino acids. The germline gives CDR1 ENHRY, CDR2 SYGVKD. The CDR3 loop reads CAISDPAGKRTEAFF. CDR3 in DNA: TGTGCCATCAGTGACCCGGCGGGAAAAAGGACTGAAGCTTTCTTT.

The rearrangement links TRBV7-9 to TRBJ1-4; 12 bases align to TRBD1. The CDR3 runs 16 residues. J gave up 5 bases and V 5 bases, and 6 bases lay outside the gene matches. The germline gives CDR1 SEHNR, CDR2 FQNEAQ (reference sequence). This CDR3 reads CASSPGTGGWNEKLFF. CDR3 nucleotide sequence: TGTGCCAGCAGCCCGGGGACAGGGGGCTGGAATGAAAAACTGTTTTTT.

This clone showed up just a few times. V is TRBV6-1 and J is TRBJ2-1, with TRBD2 matching over 8 bases. Trimming at V came to 7 bases and at J to 3 bases, leaving 8 bases not matched to a gene. This CDR3 comprises 15 residues. The germline CDR1 and CDR2 sequences are MNHNS and SASEGT. For the CDR3, the DNA is TGTGCCAGCACCCTTGGGCTAGCGGGCTACAATGAGCAGTTCTTC. This translates into CASTLGLAGYNEQFF.

V and J are TRBV5-1 and TRBJ2-1, with 7 bases that match TRBD2. CDR3 length equals 16 residues. From germline, CDR1 is SGHRS and CDR2 YFSETQ. V lost 3 bases to trimming and J lost 6 bases; unmatched junction nucleotides: 12. Here the CDR3 DNA reads TGCGCCAGCAGCTCCCAAAACCTGCGGGGGTTCAATGAGCAGTTCTTC. The encoded protein is CASSSQNLRGFNEQFF. Based on the CDR3 plus reference TRBV5-1 and TRBJ2-1, the full variable domain is KAGVTQTPRYLIKTRGQQVTLSCSPISGHRSVSWYQQTPGQGLQFLFEYFSETQRNKGNFPGRFSGRQFSNSRSEMNVSTLELGDSALYLCASSSQNLRGFNEQFFGPGTRLTVL.